The rows below give T cell receptor beta chains drawn from one sample of a study of blood T cell repertoires in COVID-19. The repertoire was sequenced with immunoSEQ multiplex PCR; TCRdb's copy has only in-frame clones and lacks some. The repertoire holds about 200,000 clones, with around 88% as singletons. The sequencing input was PBMCs or T cells enriched from blood (not recorded which). These receptors all come from a man aged 35 to 55 with acute COVID-19. Both conserved end residues are part of each CDR3. The order of the fields is V gene, D gene, J gene, clone size, CDR3 DNA, CDR3 protein. The D gene is left open where the match is weak. Clone size is not always given. Where it is, it says once, few, many or a class for expanded clones.

TRBV5-8	.	TRBJ1-2	.	TGTGCCAGCAGCCTCTGGGGCACCGGCTACACCTTC	CASSLWGTGYTF
TRBV6-5	TRBD1	TRBJ2-5	.	TGTGCCAGCAGTTTGGCCGGACAGGGAAGGGAGACCCAGTACTTC	CASSLAGQGRETQYF
TRBV2	.	TRBJ2-7	.	TGTGCCAGCAGGGCGGGCCGGATCGTTTCCTACGAGCAGTACTTC	CASRAGRIVSYEQYF
TRBV18	.	TRBJ1-1	.	TGTGCCAGCTCACCTCAGGGGAGTGAAGCTTTCTTT	CASSPQGSEAFF
TRBV28	TRBD1	TRBJ2-2	.	TGTGCCAGCAGTTCCGGACAGGGGGTCACCGGGGAGCTGTTTTTT	CASSSGQGVTGELFF
TRBV15	.	TRBJ1-3	.	TGTGCCACCAGCAGCCCAGACAGAACCTCTGGAAACACCATATATTTT	CATSSPDRTSGNTIYF
TRBV6-5	.	TRBJ2-1	.	TGTGCCAGCAGTTACTCAGCCGAGGGCAACGAGCAGTTCTTC	CASSYSAEGNEQFF
TRBV27	.	TRBJ2-7	.	TGTGCCAGCAGGGGCGCAGGTACCTACGAGCAGTACTTC	CASRGAGTYEQYF
TRBV28	TRBD1	TRBJ1-1	.	TGTGCCAGCAGGACAGGGGACACTGAAGCTTTCTTT	CASRTGDTEAFF
TRBV9	TRBD1	TRBJ1-2	.	TGTGCCAGCAGCGTAGGGGACAGGGTGGCCGGCTACACCTTC	CASSVGDRVAGYTF
TRBV23-1	.	TRBJ2-5	.	TGCGCCAGCAGTCAATCTCGGCAGGGGGAGACCCAGTACTTC	CASSQSRQGETQYF
TRBV28	TRBD1	TRBJ2-2	few	TGTGCCAGCAGACGACAGGGGGCGAACACCGGGGAGCTGTTTTTT	CASRRQGANTGELFF
TRBV5-6	.	TRBJ1-1	.	TGTGCCAGCAGCTTGTCGGGTATGAACACTGAAGCTTTCTTT	CASSLSGMNTEAFF
TRBV9	.	TRBJ1-2	.	TGTGCCAGCAGCGTAGGGCCCCGGGAAGGATCTAGCTATGGCTACACCTTC	CASSVGPREGSSYGYTF
TRBV9	.	TRBJ1-5	.	TGTGCCAGCAGCGTAGGGGAGAACAATCAGCCCCAGCATTTT	CASSVGENNQPQHF
TRBV14	TRBD1	TRBJ2-2	.	TGTGCCAGCAGCCAAGAAGGGACAGGGTCCACCGGGGAGCTGTTTTTT	CASSQEGTGSTGELFF
TRBV30	.	TRBJ1-5	once	TGTGCCTGGAGTGGACAACAGGGTAATCAGCCCCAGCATTTT	CAWSGQQGNQPQHF
TRBV18	.	TRBJ1-2	.	TGTGCCAGCTGCCCCGACAGCCCAAACTATGGCTACACCTTC	CASCPDSPNYGYTF
TRBV28	TRBD1	TRBJ1-1	.	TGTGCCAGCAGTGTCGGGACAGGGAACACTGAAGCTTTCTTT	CASSVGTGNTEAFF
TRBV6-5	.	TRBJ1-2	.	TGTGCCACCACGGGGGGGAACTATGGCTACACCTTC	CATTGGNYGYTF
TRBV7-2	.	TRBJ1-1	.	TGTGCCAGCAGCCGCAGGGGGAACACTGAAGCTTTCTTT	CASSRRGNTEAFF
TRBV18	.	TRBJ1-4	.	TGTGCCAGCTCGGGCGGGTTTGGTGAAAAACTGTTTTTT	CASSGGFGEKLFF
TRBV2	.	TRBJ2-2	.	TGTGCCAGCAGGACGGACTCGAACACCGGGGAGCTGTTTTTT	CASRTDSNTGELFF
TRBV5-1	.	TRBJ1-3	.	TGCGCCAGCAGTCAGCGCGAGAGCTCTGGAAACACCATATATTTT	CASSQRESSGNTIYF
TRBV7-2	.	TRBJ2-2	.	TGTGCCAGCAGCCCAACACGAGGCGGGGAGCTGTTTTTT	CASSPTRGGELFF
TRBV28	TRBD1	TRBJ1-5	.	TGTGCCAGCAGTTTCCTTGGACAGGGCAATCAGCCCCAGCATTTT	CASSFLGQGNQPQHF
TRBV5-6	TRBD1	TRBJ2-5	.	TGTGCCAGCAGCCTAACAGGGGGCTTGGGAGAGACCCAGTACTTC	CASSLTGGLGETQYF
TRBV5-5	.	TRBJ1-5	.	TGTGCCAGCAGCCCCTCCGCGACAGGCTACAATCAGCCCCAGCATTTT	CASSPSATGYNQPQHF
TRBV27	.	TRBJ2-3	.	TGTGCCAGCAGTTTAAGGGGGTTGAGGAGTTCAGATACGCAGTATTTT	CASSLRGLRSSDTQYF
TRBV7-9	TRBD1	TRBJ1-1	.	TGTGCCAGCAGCCCTACTCGGACAGGGGGGAACACTGAAGCTTTCTTT	CASSPTRTGGNTEAFF
TRBV7-2	TRBD2	TRBJ2-1	.	TGTGCCAGCAATCTAGCGGGGACCTCGCAAAATGAGCAGTTCTTC	CASNLAGTSQNEQFF
TRBV3-1/TRBV3-2	TRBD2	TRBJ2-1	once	TGTGCCAGCAGCTACCGACTAGCTGCTAATGAGCAGTTCTTC	CASSYRLAANEQFF
TRBV9	TRBD1	TRBJ2-1	.	TGTGCCAGCAGCGTGGCAAGGACAGGGGGTAAGTCCTACAATGAGCAGTTCTTC	CASSVARTGGKSYNEQFF